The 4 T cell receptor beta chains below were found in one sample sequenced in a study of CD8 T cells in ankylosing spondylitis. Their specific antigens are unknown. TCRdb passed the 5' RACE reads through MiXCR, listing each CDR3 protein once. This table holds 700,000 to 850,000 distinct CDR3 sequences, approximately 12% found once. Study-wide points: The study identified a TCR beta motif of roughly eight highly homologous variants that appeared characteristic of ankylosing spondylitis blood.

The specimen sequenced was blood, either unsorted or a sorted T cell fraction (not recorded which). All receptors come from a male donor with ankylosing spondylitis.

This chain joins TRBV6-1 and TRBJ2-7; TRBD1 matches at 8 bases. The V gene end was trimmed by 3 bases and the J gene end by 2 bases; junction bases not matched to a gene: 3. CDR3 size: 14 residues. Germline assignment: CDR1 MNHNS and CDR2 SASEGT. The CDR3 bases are TGTGCCAGCAGTGAGTACAGGGGGACCTACGAGCAGTACTTC. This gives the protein CASSEYRGTYEQYF.

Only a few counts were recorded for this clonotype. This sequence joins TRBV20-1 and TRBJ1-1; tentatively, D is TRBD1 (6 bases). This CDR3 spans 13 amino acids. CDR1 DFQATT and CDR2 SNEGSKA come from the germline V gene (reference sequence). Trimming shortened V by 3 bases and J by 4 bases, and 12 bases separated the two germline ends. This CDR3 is CSASGGAPTEAFF. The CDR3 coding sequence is TGCAGTGCTAGTGGGGGGGCACCCACTGAAGCTTTCTTT.

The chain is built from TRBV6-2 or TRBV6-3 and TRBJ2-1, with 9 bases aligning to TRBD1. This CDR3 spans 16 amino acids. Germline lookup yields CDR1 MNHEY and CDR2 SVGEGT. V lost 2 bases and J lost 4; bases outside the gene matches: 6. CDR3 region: CASSYRRQGGYNEQFF. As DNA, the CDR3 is TGTGCCAGCAGTTACAGACGACAGGGGGGATACAATGAGCAGTTCTTC.

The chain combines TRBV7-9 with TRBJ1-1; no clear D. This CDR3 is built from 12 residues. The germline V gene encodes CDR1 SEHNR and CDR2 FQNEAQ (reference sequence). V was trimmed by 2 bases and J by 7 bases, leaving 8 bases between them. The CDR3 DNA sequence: TGTGCCAGCAGCTTACTACTGAATGAAGCTTTCTTT. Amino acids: CASSLLLNEAFF.